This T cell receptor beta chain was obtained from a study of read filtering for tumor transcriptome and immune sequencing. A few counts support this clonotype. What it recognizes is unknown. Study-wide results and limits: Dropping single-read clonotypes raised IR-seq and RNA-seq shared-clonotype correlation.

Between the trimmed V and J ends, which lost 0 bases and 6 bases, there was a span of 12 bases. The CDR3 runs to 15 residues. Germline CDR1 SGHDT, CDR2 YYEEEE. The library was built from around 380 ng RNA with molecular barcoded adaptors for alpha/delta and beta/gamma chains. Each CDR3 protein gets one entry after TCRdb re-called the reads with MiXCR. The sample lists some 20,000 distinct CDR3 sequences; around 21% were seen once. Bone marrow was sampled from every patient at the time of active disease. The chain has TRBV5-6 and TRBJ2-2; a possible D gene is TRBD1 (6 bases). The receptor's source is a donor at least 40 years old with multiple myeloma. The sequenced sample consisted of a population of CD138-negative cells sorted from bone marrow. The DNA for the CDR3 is TGTGCCAGCAGCTTGGTAACAGGGTGGGCCGGGGAGCTGTTTTTT. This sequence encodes CASSLVTGWAGELFF.